This T cell receptor (beta chain) appears in the sequencing data of a study of graft-versus-host responses after intestinal transplantation. In the case of this clone: What it binds is unknown.

TCRdb's table, derived via immunoSEQ multiplex PCR, lists solely in-frame clones and lacks some. The data hold about 85,000 clones, with over 80% observed a single time. The V segment lost 2 bases and the J segment 6 bases; nucleotides outside the gene matches: 4. This CDR3 spans 13 amino acids. CDR1 GTSNPN and CDR2 SVGIG come from the germline V gene (reference sequence). The chain couples TRBV30 to TRBJ2-3, with TRBD2 identical over 8 bases. The sequence derives from a human donor who received an intestinal transplant. The sample here was unstimulated CD8+ T cells sorted from spleen or lymph node cells, taken before intestinal transplant. The CDR3 loop reads CAWSPGGGDTQYF. As DNA, the CDR3 is TGTGCCTGGAGTCCAGGCGGGGGGGATACGCAGTATTTT.